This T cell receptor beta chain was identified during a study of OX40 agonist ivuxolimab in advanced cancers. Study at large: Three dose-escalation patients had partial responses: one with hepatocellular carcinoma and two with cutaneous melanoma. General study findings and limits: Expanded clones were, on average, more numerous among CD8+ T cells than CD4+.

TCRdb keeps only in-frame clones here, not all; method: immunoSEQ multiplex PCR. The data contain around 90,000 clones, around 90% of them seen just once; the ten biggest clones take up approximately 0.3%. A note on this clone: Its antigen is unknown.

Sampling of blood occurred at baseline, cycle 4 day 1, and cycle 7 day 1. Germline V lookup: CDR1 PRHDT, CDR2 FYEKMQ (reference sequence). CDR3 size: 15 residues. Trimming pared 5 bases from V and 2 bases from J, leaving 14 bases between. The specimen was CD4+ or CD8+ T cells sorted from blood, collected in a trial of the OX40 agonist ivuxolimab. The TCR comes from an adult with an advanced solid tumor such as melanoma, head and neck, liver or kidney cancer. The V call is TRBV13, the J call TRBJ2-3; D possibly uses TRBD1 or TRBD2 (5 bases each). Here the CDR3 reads CASSHRGDLTDTQYF. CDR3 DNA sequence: TGTGCCAGCAGCCATCGAGGGGACCTCACAGATACGCAGTATTTT.